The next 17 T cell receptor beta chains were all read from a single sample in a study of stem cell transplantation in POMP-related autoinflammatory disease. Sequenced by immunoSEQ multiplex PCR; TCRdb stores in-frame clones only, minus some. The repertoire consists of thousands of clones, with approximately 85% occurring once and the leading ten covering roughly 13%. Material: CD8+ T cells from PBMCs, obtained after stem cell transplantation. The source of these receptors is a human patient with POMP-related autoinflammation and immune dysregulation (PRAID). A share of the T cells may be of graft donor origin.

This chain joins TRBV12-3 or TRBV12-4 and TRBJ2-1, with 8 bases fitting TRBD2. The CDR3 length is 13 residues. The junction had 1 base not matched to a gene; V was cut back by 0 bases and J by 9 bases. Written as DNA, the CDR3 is TGTGCCAGCAGTTTAGCGCGGGGGGCTGAGCAGTTCTTC. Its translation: CASSLARGAEQFF.

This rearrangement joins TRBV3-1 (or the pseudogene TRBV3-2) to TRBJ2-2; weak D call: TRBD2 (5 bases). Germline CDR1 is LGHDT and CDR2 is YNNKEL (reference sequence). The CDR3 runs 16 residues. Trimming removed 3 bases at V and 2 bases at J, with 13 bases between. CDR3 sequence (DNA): TGTGCCAGCAGCCATGAACGGGATCTAAACACCGGGGAGCTGTTTTTT. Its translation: CASSHERDLNTGELFF.

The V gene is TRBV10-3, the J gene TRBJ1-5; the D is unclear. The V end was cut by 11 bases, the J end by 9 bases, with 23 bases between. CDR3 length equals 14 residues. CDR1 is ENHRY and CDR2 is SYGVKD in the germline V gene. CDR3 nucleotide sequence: TGTGCCTCATCCTCGTCAGGAAAAGACCGGCCCCAGCATTTT. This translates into CASSSSGKDRPQHF.

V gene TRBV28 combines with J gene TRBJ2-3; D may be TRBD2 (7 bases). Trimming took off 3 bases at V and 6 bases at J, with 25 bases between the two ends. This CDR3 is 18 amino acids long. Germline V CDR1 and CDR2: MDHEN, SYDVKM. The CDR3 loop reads CASSFLDTGSGGVDTQYF. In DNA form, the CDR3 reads TGTGCCAGCAGTTTCCTAGATACAGGGAGTGGGGGGGTTGATACGCAGTATTTT.

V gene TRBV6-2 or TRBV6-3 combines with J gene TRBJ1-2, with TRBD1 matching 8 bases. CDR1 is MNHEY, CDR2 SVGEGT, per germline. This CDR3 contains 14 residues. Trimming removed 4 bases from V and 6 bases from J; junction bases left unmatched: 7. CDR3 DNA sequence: TGTGCCAGCAGTTTCCCGTGGACAGGGAATGGCTACACCTTC. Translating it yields CASSFPWTGNGYTF.

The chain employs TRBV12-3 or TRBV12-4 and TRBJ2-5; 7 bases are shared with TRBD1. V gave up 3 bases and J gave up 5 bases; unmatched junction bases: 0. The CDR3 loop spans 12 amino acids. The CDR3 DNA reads TGTGCCAGCAGTTTGACAGGGGAGACCCAGTACTTC. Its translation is CASSLTGETQYF.

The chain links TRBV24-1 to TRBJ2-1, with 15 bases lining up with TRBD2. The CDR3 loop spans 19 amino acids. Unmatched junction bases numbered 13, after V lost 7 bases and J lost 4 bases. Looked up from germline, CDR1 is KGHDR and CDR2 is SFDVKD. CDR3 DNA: TGTGCCACCAGCCCCCGCCCGGGACTAGCGGGAGGTCGGTACAATGAGCAGTTCTTC. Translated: CATSPRPGLAGGRYNEQFF.

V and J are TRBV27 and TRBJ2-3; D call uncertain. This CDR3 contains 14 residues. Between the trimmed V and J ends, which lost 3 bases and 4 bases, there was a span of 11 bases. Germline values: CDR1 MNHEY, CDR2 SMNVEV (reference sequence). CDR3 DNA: TGTGCCAGCAGTTTCGGGCCGTCCCCAGATACGCAGTATTTT. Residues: CASSFGPSPDTQYF.

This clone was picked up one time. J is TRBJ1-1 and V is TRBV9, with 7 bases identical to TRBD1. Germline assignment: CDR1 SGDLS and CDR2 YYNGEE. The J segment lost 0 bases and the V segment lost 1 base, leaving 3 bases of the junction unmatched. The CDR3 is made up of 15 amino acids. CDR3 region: CASSVLGQLNTEAFF. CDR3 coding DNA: TGTGCCAGCAGCGTATTGGGACAGTTGAACACTGAAGCTTTCTTT.

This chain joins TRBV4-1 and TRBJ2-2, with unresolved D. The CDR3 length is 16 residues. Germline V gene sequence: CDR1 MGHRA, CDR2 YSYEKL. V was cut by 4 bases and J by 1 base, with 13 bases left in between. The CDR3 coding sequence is TGCGCCAGCAGCCCCGGTCCCTACATGAACACCGGGGAGCTGTTTTTT. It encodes CASSPGPYMNTGELFF.

For the CDR3, the DNA is TGTGCCAGCAGCTCAGGGACTAGCGGGAGAAGACTCTCCTACAATGAGCAGTTCTTC. Protein sequence: CASSSGTSGRRLSYNEQFF. J is TRBJ2-1 and V is TRBV11-2; 14 bases are shared with TRBD2. Germline lookup yields CDR1 SGHAT and CDR2 FQNNGV. Trimming took 4 bases from V and 0 from J; bases not matched to a gene: 8. The CDR3 is 19 residues long. The whole variable domain, remainder taken from reference TRBV11-2 and TRBJ2-1, is EAGVAQSPRYKIIEKRQSVAFWCNPISGHATLYWYQQILGQGPKLLIQFQNNGVVDDSQLPKDRFSAERLKGVDSTLKIQPAKLEDSAVYLCASSSGTSGRRLSYNEQFFGPGTRLTVL.

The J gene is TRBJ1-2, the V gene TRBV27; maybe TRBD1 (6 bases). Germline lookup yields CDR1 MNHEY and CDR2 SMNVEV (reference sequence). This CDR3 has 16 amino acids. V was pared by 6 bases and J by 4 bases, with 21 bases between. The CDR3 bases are TGTGCCAGCAGCTGGGCAACAGGGACGGGTAGCTATGGCTACACCTTC. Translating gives CASSWATGTGSYGYTF.

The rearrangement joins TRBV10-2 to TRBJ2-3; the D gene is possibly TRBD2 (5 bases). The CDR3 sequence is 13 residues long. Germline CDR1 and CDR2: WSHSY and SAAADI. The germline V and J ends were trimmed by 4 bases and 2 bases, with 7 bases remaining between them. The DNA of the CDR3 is TGCGCCAGCAGTGGGGAGTACACAGATACGCAGTATTTT. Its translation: CASSGEYTDTQYF.

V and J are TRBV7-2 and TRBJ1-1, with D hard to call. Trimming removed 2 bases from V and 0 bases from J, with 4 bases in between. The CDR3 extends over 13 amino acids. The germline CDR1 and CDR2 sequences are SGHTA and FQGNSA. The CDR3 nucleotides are TGTGCCAGCAGCTTAAGAATGAACACTGAAGCTTTCTTT. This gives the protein CASSLRMNTEAFF.

As DNA, the CDR3 is TGTGCCAGCGGATCACCGAACAACCAAGAGACCCAGTACTTC. It codes for CASGSPNNQETQYF. V and J are TRBV6-5 and TRBJ2-5; D is uncertain. The CDR3 extends over 14 amino acids. The germline V gene encodes CDR1 MNHEY and CDR2 SVGAGI. V shed 8 bases and J shed 0 bases, with 13 bases lying between them.

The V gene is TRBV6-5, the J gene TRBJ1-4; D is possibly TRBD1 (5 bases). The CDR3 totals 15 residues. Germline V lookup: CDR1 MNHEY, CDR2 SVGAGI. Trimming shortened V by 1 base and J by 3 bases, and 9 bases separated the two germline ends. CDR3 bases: TGTGCCAGCAGTTACTTGGGGGGATCTAATGAAAAACTGTTTTTT. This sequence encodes CASSYLGGSNEKLFF.

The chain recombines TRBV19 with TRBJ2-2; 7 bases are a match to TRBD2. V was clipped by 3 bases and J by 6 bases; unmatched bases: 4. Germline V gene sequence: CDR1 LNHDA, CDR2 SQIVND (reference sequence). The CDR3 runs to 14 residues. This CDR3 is CASSIGGVAGELFF. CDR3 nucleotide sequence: TGTGCCAGTAGTATTGGGGGGGTTGCCGGGGAGCTGTTTTTT.